Shown below are 24 T cell receptor beta chains from a single sample sequenced in a study of cytomegalovirus exposure and HLA in healthy donors. 13 Jbeta primers and 60 Vbeta primers were used for the PCR. TCRdb keeps only in-frame clones here, not all; method: immunoSEQ multiplex PCR. The table records 100,000 to 150,000 clones, around 74% of them present only once. The sequenced material came from PBMCs. All receptors come from a male donor in good health and CMV-seronegative.

V usage is TRBV15 and J usage is TRBJ2-3; 11 bases are shared with TRBD1. V gave up 4 bases and J gave up 4 bases; unmatched junction bases: 4. CDR3 length: 15 amino acids. Germline V gene data show CDR1 as LNHNV and CDR2 as YYDKDF (reference sequence). The CDR3 coding sequence is TGTGCCACCAGCAAGGGACAGGGGGGTCCAGATACGCAGTATTTT. It specifies CATSKGQGGPDTQYF.

The chain employs TRBV27 and TRBJ2-2; TRBD2 aligns across 15 bases. Trimming took 6 bases from V and 3 from J; bases not matched to a gene: 5. Per the germline V gene, CDR1 is MNHEY and CDR2 is SMNVEV (reference sequence). The CDR3 has 17 residues. This CDR3 is CASRGLAGGSYTGELFF. The CDR3 DNA is TGTGCCAGCAGGGGACTAGCGGGGGGCTCGTACACCGGGGAGCTGTTTTTT.

CDR3 in DNA: TGTGCCAGCAGCTTGACAGGGGGCGCGGAGAACACTGAAGCTTTCTTT. Residues: CASSLTGGAENTEAFF. The chain carries TRBV7-9 and TRBJ1-1, with 10 bases identical to TRBD1. V lost 3 bases, J lost 1 base, and 5 bases stayed unmatched. From germline, CDR1 is SEHNR and CDR2 FQNEAQ (reference sequence). CDR3 length: 16 amino acids.

This clone came up once. The chain carries TRBV6-6 and TRBJ2-1; 12 bases are a match to TRBD2. This CDR3 region has 16 residues. CDR1 is MNHNY, CDR2 SVGAGI, per germline (reference sequence). V lost 2 bases to trimming and J lost 8 bases; unmatched junction nucleotides: 7. The DNA for the CDR3 is TGTGCCAGCAGTTACGCCTCTAGCGGGGGGGCTCATGAGCAGTTCTTC. Translating it yields CASSYASSGGAHEQFF.

In its sample, this clone was seen a few times. The chain uses TRBV6-1 and TRBJ1-1; D perhaps matches TRBD1 (6 bases). Per germline, CDR1 MNHNS and CDR2 SASEGT. V was trimmed by 4 bases and J by 4 bases, leaving 10 bases between them. This CDR3 contains 13 residues. The CDR3: CASSGARGTEAFF. The CDR3, as DNA: TGTGCCAGCAGTGGAGCCAGGGGCACTGAAGCTTTCTTT.

The chain uses TRBV29-1 and TRBJ2-1, with D possibly matching TRBD1 (7 bases). The CDR3 runs 15 residues. Germline V gene sequence: CDR1 SQVTM, CDR2 ANQGSEA. For the CDR3, the DNA is TGCACCGGCCAGGGGGGCTTGGGAGGCGGCAATGAGCAGTTCTTC. It is translated as CTGQGGLGGGNEQFF.

V and J are TRBV7-8 and TRBJ1-3, with 10 bases fitting TRBD1. CDR3 size: 16 residues. Unmatched junction bases numbered 5, after V lost 3 bases and J lost 3 bases. Germline values: CDR1 SGHVS, CDR2 FQNEAQ. CDR3 in amino acids: CASSFGDRGSGNTIYF. In DNA, the CDR3 is TGTGCCAGCAGCTTTGGGGACAGGGGAAGTGGAAACACCATATATTTT. Variable domain in full (rest from reference TRBV7-8 and TRBJ1-3): GAGVSQSPRYKVAKRGQDVALRCDPISGHVSLFWYQQALGQGPEFLTYFQNEAQLDKSGLPSDRFFAERPEGSVSTLKIQRTQQEDSAVYLCASSFGDRGSGNTIYFGEGSWLTVV.

About this clone: This sample also contains other DNA sequences that code for the same CDR3. The chain couples TRBV5-4 to TRBJ2-3, with TRBD2 identical over 12 bases. The CDR3 loop spans 13 amino acids. CDR1 is SGHNT and CDR2 is YYREEE in the germline V gene (reference sequence). With 8 bases clipped from V and 6 bases from J, the junction kept 4 bases outside the gene matches. The CDR3 spells CASGLAGFDTQYF. The CDR3 nucleotides are TGTGCCAGTGGACTAGCGGGGTTTGATACGCAGTATTTT.

The chain recombines TRBV11-2 with TRBJ2-1; 9 positions match TRBD2. The CDR3 extends over 15 amino acids. The ends lost 5 bases at V and 8 bases at J; junction bases unmatched: 10. CDR1 SGHAT and CDR2 FQNNGV come from the germline V gene. The DNA for the CDR3 is TGTGCCAGCAGCAGGGCGGGAGGGCCGAGATATGAGCAGTTCTTC. Translated: CASSRAGGPRYEQFF. The full variable domain, in which reference TRBV11-2 and TRBJ2-1 provide the parts outside the CDR3, is EAGVAQSPRYKIIEKRQSVAFWCNPISGHATLYWYQQILGQGPKLLIQFQNNGVVDDSQLPKDRFSAERLKGVDSTLKIQPAKLEDSAVYLCASSRAGGPRYEQFFGPGTRLTVL.

CDR3 nucleotides: TGCGCCAGCAGCCACGGAGGGGGCTTAGACGACACTGAAGCTTTCTTT. Its translation: CASSHGGGLDDTEAFF. J is TRBJ1-1 and V is TRBV4-3, with 7 nucleotides matching TRBD1. The CDR3 covers 16 residues. The junction had 10 bases not matched to a gene; V was cut back by 3 bases and J by 3 bases. The germline CDR1 and CDR2 sequences are LGHNA and YSLEER.

In its sample, this clone was seen a few times. The chain carries TRBV27 and TRBJ2-7, with D unclear. Germline loops: CDR1 MNHEY, CDR2 SMNVEV (reference sequence). The V gene lost 3 bases and the J gene lost 0 bases, with 12 bases spanning the gap. The CDR3 totals 15 residues. The CDR3 is CASSFRDLSSYEQYF. CDR3 nucleotide sequence: TGTGCCAGCAGTTTTAGAGACTTGAGCTCCTACGAGCAGTACTTC.

The chain employs TRBV5-6 and TRBJ1-1, with D maybe TRBD1 (6 bases). CDR3 length: 14 amino acids. V was shortened by 4 bases and J by 4 bases, with 14 bases between the two germline ends. The germline CDR1 and CDR2 sequences are SGHDT and YYEEEE. The CDR3 DNA follows: TGTGCCAGCAGCACTTACAGGGCGGTCACTGAAGCTTTCTTT. Encoded protein: CASSTYRAVTEAFF.

J is TRBJ2-1 and V is TRBV7-8, with a tentative D call TRBD2 (6 bases). Per germline, CDR1 SGHVS and CDR2 FQNEAQ. Trimming pared 6 bases from V and 8 bases from J, leaving 17 bases between. The CDR3 length is 14 residues. The CDR3 is CASRGGYGEYEQFF. The CDR3 coding sequence is TGTGCCAGCAGGGGGGGATATGGTGAATATGAGCAGTTCTTC.

This clone was seen a few times. The J gene is TRBJ1-6, the V gene TRBV11-2; the match to TRBD1 covers 8 bases. CDR1 is SGHAT and CDR2 is FQNNGV in the germline V gene. This CDR3 contains 16 residues. J lost 10 bases, V lost 1 base, and 9 bases had no gene match. The CDR3 nucleotides are TGTGCCAGCAGCTTAGGACAGGGGAGGTCTCGATCACCCCTCCACTTT. Encoded protein: CASSLGQGRSRSPLHF.

The chain joins TRBV14 to TRBJ2-7; 12 bases are shared with TRBD2. Unmatched junction bases numbered 8, after V lost 4 bases and J lost 7 bases. The length of the CDR3 is 15 residues. From germline, CDR1 is SGHDN and CDR2 FVKESK. CDR3 protein: CASSPRLAGVGEQYF. The CDR3 nucleotides are TGTGCCAGCAGCCCCAGACTAGCGGGAGTAGGGGAGCAGTACTTC.

This sequence joins TRBV18 and TRBJ1-4; 9 bases match TRBD1. The germline V gene has CDR1 KGHSH and CDR2 LQKENI. Trimming removed 6 bases from V and 5 bases from J; junction bases left unmatched: 7. The length of the CDR3 is 15 residues. Here the CDR3 reads CASSQGQGRNEKLFF. CDR3 sequence (DNA): TGTGCCAGCTCCCAAGGACAGGGGAGAAATGAAAAACTGTTTTTT.

This sequence joins TRBV29-1 and TRBJ2-1, with a possible D match to TRBD2 (6 bases). The CDR3 covers 14 residues. Germline loops: CDR1 SQVTM, CDR2 ANQGSEA. The V end lost 7 bases, the J end lost 3 bases, and 16 bases lay between the germline ends. For the CDR3, the DNA is TGCAGCGGAATTCTAGCGTCCCGCTACAATGAGCAGTTCTTC. Protein sequence: CSGILASRYNEQFF.

This clone was observed a few times. V gene TRBV6-5 combines with J gene TRBJ1-3; D is possibly TRBD1 (5 bases). Trimming stripped 5 bases from V and 0 bases from J, with 11 bases between. The CDR3 runs 15 residues. Germline V lookup: CDR1 MNHEY, CDR2 SVGAGI. The CDR3: CASSGGGFSGNTIYF. In nucleotides, the CDR3 is TGTGCCAGCAGTGGGGGAGGGTTCTCTGGAAACACCATATATTTT.

The chain carries TRBV9 and TRBJ2-7, with 8 bases lining up with TRBD1. The CDR3 consists of 14 residues. J was trimmed by 5 bases and V by 0 bases; bases with no gene match: 4. CDR1 and CDR2 from the germline V gene are SGDLS and YYNGEE. As DNA, the CDR3 is TGTGCCAGCAGCGTAGTCGTGACAGGGGACGAGCAGTACTTC. This codes for CASSVVVTGDEQYF.

The chain links TRBV5-1 to TRBJ2-3, with D perhaps matching TRBD1 (5 bases). This CDR3 region has 15 residues. V was cut by 0 bases and J by 1 base, with 9 bases left in between. CDR1 is SGHRS, CDR2 YFSETQ, per germline. CDR3 nucleotides: TGCGCCAGCAGCTTGGACTGGGGCGGCACAGATACGCAGTATTTT. The encoded protein is CASSLDWGGTDTQYF.

This chain links TRBV5-6 with TRBJ2-3; tentative D call: TRBD2 (7 bases). V lost 6 bases to trimming and J lost 5 bases, with 25 bases between them. The CDR3 extends over 17 amino acids. Germline loops: CDR1 SGHDT, CDR2 YYEEEE. CDR3 sequence: CASIASAGAPPRDTQYF. As DNA, the CDR3 is TGTGCCAGCATCGCTTCTGCGGGGGCCCCGCCGAGAGATACGCAGTATTTT.

In its sample, this clone was seen a few times. This sequence joins TRBV6-1 and TRBJ2-3; D gene ambiguous. This CDR3 is 11 amino acids long. Trimming removed 5 bases from V and 4 bases from J, with 4 bases in between. Germline lookup yields CDR1 MNHNS and CDR2 SASEGT. CDR3 region: CASSTADTQYF. As DNA, the CDR3 is TGTGCCAGCAGTACTGCAGATACGCAGTATTTT.

The sample holds one count of this clone. V gene TRBV6-5 combines with J gene TRBJ1-1; possible D gene TRBD1, 6 bases. This CDR3 is built from 14 residues. V lost 6 bases, J lost 4 bases, and 15 bases lay in between. Germline V lookup: CDR1 MNHEY, CDR2 SVGAGI. In DNA form, the CDR3 reads TGTGCCAGCAGAAAACGGGACATCTTCACTGAAGCTTTCTTT. Amino acids: CASRKRDIFTEAFF.

The chain links TRBV9 to TRBJ2-7; 9 positions match TRBD1. The V segment lost 0 bases and the J segment 4 bases; nucleotides outside the gene matches: 5. There are 15 residues in the CDR3. Germline CDR1 SGDLS, CDR2 YYNGEE. CDR3 residues: CASSVGTGVFYEQYF. The DNA for the CDR3 is TGTGCCAGCAGCGTAGGGACAGGGGTTTTTTACGAGCAGTACTTC. Full variable domain (rest looked up from reference TRBV9 and TRBJ2-7): DSGVTQTPKHLITATGQRVTLRCSPRSGDLSVYWYQQSLDQGLQFLIQYYNGEERAKGNILERFSAQQFPDLHSELNLSSLELGDSALYFCASSVGTGVFYEQYFGPGTRLTVT.